These 13 T cell receptor beta chains came from one sample sequenced in a study of T cell responses to AZD1222 COVID-19 vaccine. Profiled with immunoSEQ multiplex PCR; TCRdb holds only in-frame clones, not every one. The repertoire includes about 130,000 clones, about 88% of them detected once, and 7.5% to 8% sits in the top ten. The input for sequencing was peripheral blood, taken on day 0 of AZD1222 vaccination. Receptor source: an adult in good health.

This clone was recorded only once. The J gene is TRBJ2-2, the V gene TRBV9; 12 bases are shared with TRBD1. In germline, CDR1 is SGDLS, CDR2 YYNGEE. The CDR3 is 16 residues long. The V and J ends lost 4 bases and 5 bases, in that order; junction bases with no gene match: 6. The CDR3 sequence is CASSSQGQGATGELFF. CDR3 DNA: TGTGCCAGCAGCTCCCAGGGACAGGGGGCAACCGGGGAGCTGTTTTTT.

The chain has TRBV30 and TRBJ1-5, with TRBD1 matching over 8 bases. V was pared by 6 bases and J by 9 bases, with 7 bases of the junction left unmatched. Germline CDR1 reads GTSNPN; CDR2 reads SVGIG (reference sequence). The CDR3 is 12 residues long. CDR3 sequence: CACGQGPGPQHF. For the CDR3, the DNA is TGTGCCTGTGGACAGGGCCCTGGGCCCCAGCATTTT.

The V gene is TRBV6-2 or TRBV6-3, the J gene TRBJ1-1, with D possibly TRBD1 on 6 matching bases. V gave up 6 bases and J gave up 1 base, with 18 bases separating them. CDR1 is MNHEY, CDR2 SVGEGT, per germline. This CDR3 has 16 amino acids. In DNA, the CDR3 is TGTGCCAGCAGACCTGGGGGGCAGCTTACGAACACTGAAGCTTTCTTT. Translating gives CASRPGGQLTNTEAFF.

The chain carries TRBV28 and TRBJ1-2; unclear D gene. The CDR3 is 13 amino acids. V lost 5 bases and J 1 base, leaving 8 bases between the germline ends. Looked up from germline, CDR1 is MDHEN and CDR2 is SYDVKM. The CDR3 nucleotides read TGTGCCAGCAGTCAAGGGTTTAACTATGGCTACACCTTC. Amino acids: CASSQGFNYGYTF.

In this sample, this clone turned up once. The J gene is TRBJ1-1, the V gene TRBV6-2 or TRBV6-3; TRBD1 matches at 7 bases. J was trimmed by 5 bases and V by 2 bases; bases with no gene match: 5. CDR1 is MNHEY, CDR2 SVGEGT, per germline. The length of the CDR3 is 14 residues. The CDR3: CASSYAGGRTEAFF. Here the CDR3 DNA reads TGTGCCAGCAGTTACGCAGGGGGGCGGACTGAAGCTTTCTTT.

The chain employs TRBV11-3 and TRBJ2-1, with 11 bases fitting TRBD2. The germline gives CDR1 SGHNT, CDR2 YENEEA. V lost 6 bases, J lost 0 bases, and 13 bases stayed unmatched. The CDR3 totals 19 residues. The CDR3 sequence: CASSSGTSGTSTSYNEQFF. The CDR3 coding sequence is TGTGCCAGCAGTTCCGGGACTAGCGGAACCTCGACCTCCTACAATGAGCAGTTCTTC. Full variable domain (missing parts from reference TRBV11-3 and TRBJ2-1): EAGVVQSPRYKIIEKKQPVAFWCNPISGHNTLYWYLQNLGQGPELLIRYENEEAVDDSQLPKDRFSAERLKGVDSTLKIQPAELGDSAVYLCASSSGTSGTSTSYNEQFFGPGTRLTVL.

This clone showed up just a few times. This chain connects TRBV28 to TRBJ2-7; 11 bases agree with TRBD1. Germline CDR1 MDHEN, CDR2 SYDVKM. CDR3 length: 15 amino acids. V was pared by 5 bases and J by 6 bases, with 9 bases of the junction left unmatched. CDR3 residues: CASSTRDRGFFEQYF. Written as DNA, the CDR3 is TGTGCCAGCAGTACCCGGGACAGGGGGTTCTTCGAGCAGTACTTC.

This rearrangement joins TRBV9 to TRBJ1-5; D is undetermined. Per germline, CDR1 SGDLS and CDR2 YYNGEE. CDR3 length: 13 amino acids. V was trimmed by 2 bases and J by 5 bases, leaving 8 bases between them. The CDR3 loop reads CASSVLGDQPQHF. The CDR3 nucleotides read TGTGCCAGCAGCGTTCTCGGGGATCAGCCCCAGCATTTT.

The CDR3 DNA reads TGTGCCAGCAGCTTAGGGGGACTAGCGGGAAATGAGCAGTTCTTC. Its translation: CASSLGGLAGNEQFF. The rearrangement links TRBV7-2 to TRBJ2-1, with 13 bases identical to TRBD2. The ends lost 1 base at V and 7 bases at J; junction bases unmatched: 1. This CDR3 comprises 15 residues. In germline, CDR1 is SGHTA, CDR2 FQGNSA.

The count of this clone is one. The chain combines TRBV2 with TRBJ2-7; D uncertain. Germline V lookup: CDR1 SNHLY, CDR2 FYNNEI. The CDR3 covers 13 residues. Trimming left V 1 base short and J 1 base short, with 5 bases between. The CDR3 reads CASSEEVSYEQYF. The CDR3 nucleotides read TGTGCCAGCAGTGAAGAGGTATCCTACGAGCAGTACTTC.

V usage is TRBV6-5 and J usage is TRBJ1-2; 8 bases line up with TRBD1. Germline assignment: CDR1 MNHEY and CDR2 SVGAGI. There are 15 residues in the CDR3. V dropped 5 bases and J dropped 9; count of bases not matched to a gene: 14. The CDR3: CASSPGGQGRKRYTF. The CDR3 nucleotides are TGTGCCAGCAGTCCGGGAGGACAGGGTAGGAAGCGCTACACCTTC.

This clone was detected only once. The V gene is TRBV2, the J gene TRBJ1-2; maybe TRBD1 (5 bases). Trimming shortened V by 1 base and J by 6 bases, and 6 bases separated the two germline ends. Germline values: CDR1 SNHLY, CDR2 FYNNEI. The CDR3 loop spans 12 amino acids. The CDR3, as DNA: TGTGCCAGCAGTGAAGAAGGGGATGGCTACACCTTC. The encoded protein is CASSEEGDGYTF.

V is TRBV2 and J is TRBJ1-1; 7 bases agree with TRBD1. V shed 7 bases, J shed 10 bases, and the junction held 12 bases outside the gene matches. This CDR3 region has 13 residues. CDR1 and CDR2 (germline): SNHLY, FYNNEI. The CDR3 DNA follows: TGTGCCAGCATTCCGACAGGGATTACTAGAGCTTTCTTT. Translating it yields CASIPTGITRAFF.